These T cell receptor beta chains were read from a single sample in a study of cytomegalovirus exposure and HLA in healthy donors. The method was immunoSEQ multiplex PCR; TCRdb's version includes in-frame clones alone and lacks a portion of them. The sample includes 200,000 or so clones, 70% to 85% of them seen just once. The sample comprised PBMCs. The receptors were gathered from a woman aged 25 to 39 in good health and CMV-seropositive. Each CDR3 is given with its conserved first and last residue. The D gene is left open where the match is weak. Clone size appears in some rows only: once, few, many, or a class for an expanded clone.

V: TRBV5-6; size: once; length: 16; D: -; J: TRBJ2-4; DNA: TGTGCCAGCAGCTTCCGACAGATTTTAGCCAAAAACATTCAGTACTTC; CDR3: CASSFRQILAKNIQYF
V: TRBV7-9; size: -; length: 16; D: -; J: TRBJ1-3; DNA: TGTGCCAGCAGCTTAGTTTCGGGGTTATCTGGAAACACCATATATTTT; CDR3: CASSLVSGLSGNTIYF
V: TRBV7-9; size: once; length: 16; D: TRBD2; J: TRBJ2-7; DNA: TGTGCCAGCAGCTTTGGTGGCACTAGCGGACACTACGAGCAGTACTTC; CDR3: CASSFGGTSGHYEQYF
V: TRBV6-5; size: few; length: 13; D: -; J: TRBJ2-5; DNA: TGTGCCAGCAGTTACCTCCTAGCAGAGACCCAGTACTTC; CDR3: CASSYLLAETQYF
V: TRBV4-1; size: -; length: 12; D: TRBD1; J: TRBJ2-7; DNA: TGCGCCAGCAGCCGGACAGGGAACGAGCAGTACTTC; CDR3: CASSRTGNEQYF
V: TRBV25-1; size: few; length: 15; D: TRBD1; J: TRBJ2-7; DNA: TGTGCCAGCAGTGAACCAGGGGGCCTCTCCTACGAGCAGTACTTC; CDR3: CASSEPGGLSYEQYF
V: TRBV5-1; size: -; length: 14; D: -; J: TRBJ1-1; DNA: TGCGCCAGCAGTCGGCGGGGGGTGTTCACTGAAGCTTTCTTT; CDR3: CASSRRGVFTEAFF
V: TRBV6-4; size: -; length: 18; D: -; J: TRBJ2-7; DNA: TGTGCCAGCAGTGACCGACAGGAATCATCTTTTTTGGCCTACGAGCAGTACTTC; CDR3: CASSDRQESSFLAYEQYF
V: TRBV25-1; size: -; length: 14; D: -; J: TRBJ2-3; DNA: TGTGCCAGCAGTGAAATCGGACTGACAGATACGCAGTATTTT; CDR3: CASSEIGLTDTQYF
V: TRBV12-5; size: -; length: 12; D: -; J: TRBJ2-1; DNA: TGTGCTAGTGGAGACGACAGTCTTGAGCAGTTCTTC; CDR3: CASGDDSLEQFF
V: TRBV6-1; size: -; length: 12; D: -; J: TRBJ2-7; DNA: TGTGCCAGCAGTGAACGACAGAGCGAGCAGTACTTC; CDR3: CASSERQSEQYF
V: TRBV28; size: -; length: 13; D: -; J: TRBJ2-1; DNA: TGTGCCAGCAGGTTGCTAGACCCCTTTGAGCAGTTCTTC; CDR3: CASRLLDPFEQFF
V: TRBV10-3; size: -; length: 13; D: TRBD1; J: TRBJ2-5; DNA: TGTGCCATCAGGGGACAGGGACAAGAGACCCAGTACTTC; CDR3: CAIRGQGQETQYF
V: TRBV18; size: -; length: 15; D: TRBD1; J: TRBJ2-7; DNA: TGTGCCAGCTCACCACCTTCCAGGGGGCAGGACGAGCAGTACTTC; CDR3: CASSPPSRGQDEQYF
V: TRBV29-1; size: -; length: 11; D: -; J: TRBJ1-2; DNA: TGCAGCGTTGACATGGACAGAGTGGGCACCTTC; CDR3: CSVDMDRVGTF
V: TRBV7-8; size: -; length: 15; D: TRBD2; J: TRBJ2-7; DNA: TGTGCCAGCAGCTTAGGGGCTAGCGGGTCCTACGAGCAGTACTTC; CDR3: CASSLGASGSYEQYF
V: TRBV7-3; size: -; length: 13; D: -; J: TRBJ1-1; DNA: TGTGCCAGCAGCTTTACAGGGAACACTGAAGCTTTCTTT; CDR3: CASSFTGNTEAFF
V: TRBV7-6; size: -; length: 17; D: -; J: TRBJ1-1; DNA: TGTGCCAGCAGCTTAAACGAGGAAACGCGAGGGAACACTGAAGCTTTCTTT; CDR3: CASSLNEETRGNTEAFF
V: TRBV30; size: once; length: 11; D: -; J: TRBJ1-1; DNA: TGTGCCTGGAGTCCTGGCGGTGAAGCTTTCTTT; CDR3: CAWSPGGEAFF
V: TRBV2; size: -; length: 15; D: TRBD2; J: TRBJ2-1; DNA: TGTGCCAGCAGGGGGACTAGCGGGAGTCACAATGAGCAGTTCTTC; CDR3: CASRGTSGSHNEQFF
V: TRBV6-5; size: few; length: 15; D: -; J: TRBJ1-2; DNA: TGTGCCAGCAGTGCGATACAGACGACAGCGGGTGGCTACACCTTC; CDR3: CASSAIQTTAGGYTF
V: TRBV7-2; size: -; length: 16; D: TRBD1; J: TRBJ1-2; DNA: TGTGCCAGCAGCCTCGGGACAGGGGCCTCAAACTATGGCTACACCTTC; CDR3: CASSLGTGASNYGYTF
V: TRBV5-1; size: -; length: 17; D: TRBD2; J: TRBJ2-3; DNA: TGCGCCAGCAGCTTCGCGGGACTAGCGGATAGCACAGATACGCAGTATTTT; CDR3: CASSFAGLADSTDTQYF
V: TRBV10-3; size: -; length: 13; D: -; J: TRBJ2-7; DNA: TGTGCCATCAGTGGTGCAGAAACCTACGAGCAGTACTTC; CDR3: CAISGAETYEQYF
V: TRBV6-1; size: -; length: 15; D: -; J: TRBJ1-5; DNA: TGTGCCAGCAGTGGCCGGGGGGGTCGCAATCAGCCCCAGCATTTT; CDR3: CASSGRGGRNQPQHF
V: TRBV27; size: once; length: 13; D: -; J: TRBJ1-2; DNA: TGTGCCAGCAGTTACAGGGAAGGCTATGGCTACACCTTC; CDR3: CASSYREGYGYTF
V: TRBV11-2; size: -; length: 12; D: -; J: TRBJ2-5; DNA: TGTGCCAGCAGCCGCCTAGCTGAGACCCAGTACTTC; CDR3: CASSRLAETQYF
V: TRBV9; size: few; length: 13; D: TRBD1; J: TRBJ2-3; DNA: TGTGCCAGCAGCGTAGACAGGGGGGATACGCAGTATTTT; CDR3: CASSVDRGDTQYF
V: TRBV5-1; size: few; length: 15; D: TRBD2; J: TRBJ2-5; DNA: TGCGCCAGCAGCTTGGCTAGCGGGAGTTATGAGACCCAGTACTTC; CDR3: CASSLASGSYETQYF